These 10 T cell receptor beta chains were sequenced from one sample in a study of radiation and T cells in renal cell carcinoma. The protocol was immunoSEQ multiplex PCR, while the TCRdb copy is restricted to in-frame clones and leaves out a portion. The data show 150,000 or so clones, roughly 86% seen once. The time point is: blood 2 weeks post-SBRT. Treatment of the sample: 15 Gy SBRT to primary tumor, nephrectomy 4 weeks later. The specimen was blood, collected from a patient whose treatment included radiotherapy and nephrectomy. These receptors all come from a woman aged 45-59 years with renal cell carcinoma.

The genes are TRBV5-6 and TRBJ1-4; perhaps TRBD1 as D (6 bases). The CDR3 is 14 amino acids. V shed 5 bases and J shed 4 bases, with 12 bases lying between them. Germline V gene lookup returns CDR1 SGHDT and CDR2 YYEEEE. CDR3 bases: TGTGCCAGCAGGGCAGGACAGATTAATGAAAAACTGTTTTTT. Protein: CASRAGQINEKLFF.

The chain links TRBV14 to TRBJ2-5; D is ambiguous. The V end was cut by 5 bases, the J end by 0 bases, with 7 bases between. CDR1 is SGHDN, CDR2 FVKESK, per germline. This CDR3 is built from 13 residues. CDR3 in amino acids: CASSSPYQETQYF. The CDR3 region has the DNA TGTGCCAGCAGCTCCCCTTACCAAGAGACCCAGTACTTC.

The chain joins TRBV21-1 to TRBJ1-1. TRBV21-1 is deemed a pseudogene. This CDR3 has 13 amino acids. The CDR3 DNA reads as TGTGCCAGCAGCCCCCTGGGAGGGTCTGAAGCTTTCTTT. Its protein is CASSPLGGSEAFF.

The rearrangement links TRBV18 to TRBJ2-3; D unclear. Trimming took 3 bases from V and 11 from J, leaving 15 bases between them. This CDR3 spans 13 amino acids. Germline values: CDR1 KGHSH, CDR2 LQKENI. DNA of the CDR3: TGTGCCAGCTCACCGGGAAGCCCGGTCCTGCAGTATTTT. This sequence encodes CASSPGSPVLQYF.

The DNA of the CDR3 is TGTGCCAGTAGTATGACAGGGGGCGCATTCCACGAGCAGTACTTC. Encoded protein: CASSMTGGAFHEQYF. The J gene is TRBJ2-7, the V gene TRBV19; TRBD1 aligns across 10 bases. The CDR3 has 15 amino acids. V was pared by 3 bases and J by 5 bases, with 7 bases of the junction left unmatched. The germline CDR1 and CDR2 sequences are LNHDA and SQIVND (reference sequence).

This clone was observed a single time. The rearrangement uses TRBV4-1 and TRBJ1-1; 9 nucleotides align to TRBD1. Per germline, CDR1 MGHRA and CDR2 YSYEKL. J was trimmed by 1 base and V by 7 bases; bases with no gene match: 7. The CDR3 spans 15 residues. CDR3 bases: TGCGCCAGCAACACCGGGACAGGGCAGAACACTGAAGCTTTCTTT. This translates into CASNTGTGQNTEAFF.

The chain couples TRBV6-6 to TRBJ1-2; D gene ambiguous. CDR1 and CDR2 from the germline V gene are MNHNY and SVGAGI (reference sequence). The CDR3 totals 11 residues. Trimming stripped 6 bases from V and 5 bases from J, with 7 bases between. The CDR3 sequence is CASRNGYGYTF. The CDR3 nucleotides read TGTGCCAGCAGAAATGGGTATGGCTACACCTTC.

The chain has TRBV18 and TRBJ1-1; tentative D call: TRBD1 (5 bases). The CDR3 consists of 14 residues. Between the trimmed V and J ends, which lost 3 bases and 11 bases, there was a span of 19 bases. Per the germline V gene, CDR1 is KGHSH and CDR2 is LQKENI. CDR3 bases: TGTGCCAGCTCACCTTCAGGGACGCGCTTTGTGGCTTTCTTT. Its translation: CASSPSGTRFVAFF.

The chain is built from TRBV29-1 and TRBJ2-1; 12 bases agree with TRBD2. The ends lost 2 bases at V and 6 bases at J; junction bases unmatched: 8. Germline lookup yields CDR1 SQVTM and CDR2 ANQGSEA. This CDR3 comprises 16 residues. The CDR3 loop reads CSVERSLAGGTNEQFF. CDR3 DNA: TGCAGCGTTGAAAGATCTCTAGCGGGGGGGACCAATGAGCAGTTCTTC.

V is TRBV5-1 and J is TRBJ2-5; TRBD2 aligns across 10 bases. Trimming took 3 bases from V and 2 from J; bases not matched to a gene: 10. The CDR3 contains 17 residues. The V gene's germline CDR1 is SGHRS and CDR2 YFSETQ. The CDR3 loop reads CASSWGPSGGRQETQYF. DNA of the CDR3: TGCGCCAGCAGCTGGGGGCCTAGCGGGGGTAGACAAGAGACCCAGTACTTC.